Below are 21 T cell receptor beta chains sequenced from a single sample in a study of early T cells in non-severe SARS-CoV-2 infection. TCRdb processed the 5' RACE reads anew with MiXCR; each CDR3 protein has one entry. This sample carries about 66,000 distinct CDR3 sequences, approximately 9.2% of them seen once, and the ten largest clones take roughly 3.2%. The sequencing input was whole blood. These receptors all stem from an adult who was a healthcare worker with PCR-confirmed SARS-CoV-2 infection or an uninfected control (not recorded which).

The chain carries TRBV11-3 and TRBJ2-6; weak D call: TRBD1 (6 bases). Germline values: CDR1 SGHNT, CDR2 YENEEA. This CDR3 is 16 amino acids long. Trimming removed 1 base from V and 1 base from J, with 8 bases in between. CDR3 sequence (DNA): TGTGCCAGCAGCTTAGTAGGGGGATCTGGGGCCAACGTCCTGACTTTC. Its protein is CASSLVGGSGANVLTF.

The chain recombines TRBV4-2 with TRBJ2-7; possible D gene TRBD2, 5 bases. CDR3 length: 15 amino acids. Per the germline V gene, CDR1 is LGHNA and CDR2 is YNFKEQ. V gave up 0 bases and J gave up 3 bases, with 12 bases separating them. The CDR3 here is CASSQDPDWDYEQYF. The CDR3 nucleotides read TGTGCCAGCAGCCAAGATCCGGACTGGGACTACGAGCAGTACTTC.

By share, this clonotype counts as medium-sized. The chain carries TRBV7-3 and TRBJ2-1, with 12 bases lining up with TRBD2. Germline V gene sequence: CDR1 SGHTA, CDR2 FQGTGA. The V and J ends lost 7 bases and 1 base, in that order; junction bases with no gene match: 11. The CDR3 is 18 residues long. The CDR3 loop reads CASIQSASGRESYNEQFF. CDR3 DNA sequence: TGTGCCAGCATACAATCGGCTAGCGGGAGGGAGTCCTACAATGAGCAGTTCTTC. Full variable domain (outside the CDR3, taken from reference TRBV7-3 and TRBJ2-1): GAGVSQTPSNKVTEKGKYVELRCDPISGHTALYWYRQSLGQGPEFLIYFQGTGAADDSGLPNDRFFAVRPEGSVSTLKIQRTERGDSAVYLCASIQSASGRESYNEQFFGPGTRLTVL.

The sample holds a few counts of this clonotype. The V gene is TRBV28, the J gene TRBJ1-2, with D maybe TRBD1 (5 bases). Germline V lookup: CDR1 MDHEN, CDR2 SYDVKM. This CDR3 spans 12 amino acids. Between the trimmed V and J ends, which lost 5 bases and 5 bases, there was a span of 9 bases. The CDR3 sequence: CASSNRGYGYTF. In nucleotides, the CDR3 is TGTGCCAGCAGTAATAGGGGTTATGGCTACACCTTC.

This clonotype was observed many times. The chain carries TRBV12-3 or TRBV12-4 and TRBJ2-7; D is ambiguous. The CDR3 sequence is 14 residues long. The V end was cut by 0 bases, the J end by 0 bases, with 6 bases between. In nucleotides, the CDR3 is TGTGCCAGCAGTTTAGCGGGCTTCTCCTACGAGCAGTACTTC. This translates into CASSLAGFSYEQYF.

This clonotype was seen a handful of times. The V call is TRBV21-1, the J call TRBJ2-3; TRBD2 was called by the table and not checked on the DNA. TRBV21-1 counts as a pseudogene. The CDR3 covers 15 residues. The CDR3 DNA reads as TGTGCCAGCAGCAGACCGACTAGCAGAACAGATACGCAGTATTTT. It specifies CASSRPTSRTDTQYF.

A few counts support this clonotype. The chain links TRBV28 to TRBJ2-3; 8 nucleotides agree with TRBD2. Germline V gene data show CDR1 as MDHEN and CDR2 as SYDVKM. The CDR3 length is 16 residues. V lost 5 bases and J lost 3; bases outside the gene matches: 10. The CDR3 DNA sequence: TGTGCCAGCAGTCCGGGGGCAGCGGGAGAGACAGATACGCAGTATTTT. It is translated as CASSPGAAGETDTQYF.

Many counts were recorded for this clonotype. The V call is TRBV5-4, the J call TRBJ1-1, with D hard to call. The CDR3 sequence is 15 residues long. V was shortened by 4 bases and J by 0 bases, with 13 bases between the two germline ends. The germline V gene has CDR1 SGHNT and CDR2 YYREEE (reference sequence). CDR3 loop: CASSRTDWMNTEAFF. The CDR3 DNA sequence: TGTGCCAGCAGCCGTACCGACTGGATGAACACTGAAGCTTTCTTT.

In its sample, this clonotype was seen a few times. The chain carries TRBV4-1 and TRBJ1-1; D is ambiguous. The CDR3 consists of 15 residues. V shed 3 bases and J shed 3 bases, with 14 bases lying between them. CDR1 MGHRA and CDR2 YSYEKL come from the germline V gene. As DNA, the CDR3 is TGCGCCAGCAGCCACTACGATGTGCAGGACACTGAAGCTTTCTTT. Protein: CASSHYDVQDTEAFF.

The chain links TRBV10-2 to TRBJ2-2; perhaps TRBD1 as D (6 bases). Between the trimmed V and J ends, which lost 6 bases and 3 bases, there was a span of 17 bases. Germline CDR1 reads WSHSY; CDR2 reads SAAADI. This CDR3 has 16 residues. The CDR3 coding sequence is TGCGCCAGCAGGGGAGAGGGATACAGGGACACCGGGGAGCTGTTTTTT. This sequence encodes CASRGEGYRDTGELFF.

The rearrangement uses TRBV7-9 and TRBJ1-2; 9 bases are a match to TRBD1. Trimming at V came to 3 bases and at J to 4 bases, leaving 9 bases not matched to a gene. The CDR3 has 16 amino acids. Looked up from germline, CDR1 is SEHNR and CDR2 is FQNEAQ (reference sequence). The CDR3 is CASSFIQGAFAYGYTF. The DNA of the CDR3 is TGTGCCAGCAGCTTCATACAGGGGGCGTTCGCCTATGGCTACACCTTC. Full variable domain (outside the CDR3, taken from reference TRBV7-9 and TRBJ1-2): DTGVSQNPRHKITKRGQNVTFRCDPISEHNRLYWYRQTLGQGPEFLTYFQNEAQLEKSRLLSDRFSAERPKGSFSTLEIQRTEQGDSAMYLCASSFIQGAFAYGYTFGSGTRLTVV.

The sample holds many counts of this clonotype. The CDR3 protein is CSGLYREINIQYF. The CDR3 DNA is TGCAGTGGACTTTACAGGGAAATCAACATTCAGTACTTC. The chain links TRBV29-1 to TRBJ2-4, with D possibly TRBD1 on 6 matching bases. Germline V gene data show CDR1 as SQVTM and CDR2 as ANQGSEA. The CDR3 runs to 13 residues.

This clonotype has at least ten counts. V and J are TRBV20-1 and TRBJ2-7; the D is unclear. Trimming stripped 6 bases from V and 0 bases from J, with 6 bases between. The CDR3 length is 11 residues. The V gene's germline CDR1 is DFQATT and CDR2 SNEGSKA (reference sequence). CDR3 DNA: TGCAGTGCCGCGACCTCCTACGAGCAGTACTTC. Translated, it gives CSAATSYEQYF.

This clonotype was picked up many times. CDR3 DNA: TGTGCCAGCAGCTCCAACTCCTACAATGAGCAGTTCTTC. Translation gives CASSSNSYNEQFF. This rearrangement joins TRBV7-2 to TRBJ2-1; unclear D gene. The length of the CDR3 is 13 residues. The V end was cut by 4 bases, the J end by 0 bases, with 4 bases between. In germline, CDR1 is SGHTA, CDR2 FQGNSA.

The rearrangement uses TRBV7-2 and TRBJ2-7; 15 bases are shared with TRBD2. The CDR3 runs 15 residues. V was clipped by 4 bases and J by 5 bases; unmatched bases: 3. Germline V gives CDR1 SGHTA, CDR2 FQGNSA. The CDR3: CASSSRTSGRDEQYF. The DNA for the CDR3 is TGTGCCAGCAGCTCTCGGACTAGCGGGAGGGACGAGCAGTACTTC.

The chain uses TRBV7-2 and TRBJ2-7; TRBD2 might be the D (6 bases). The CDR3 is 15 amino acids. CDR1 and CDR2 (germline): SGHTA, FQGNSA. V was clipped by 0 bases and J by 4 bases, with 13 bases between them. CDR3 loop: CASSLANPGVYEQYF. As DNA, the CDR3 is TGTGCCAGCAGCTTAGCGAATCCGGGAGTATACGAGCAGTACTTC.

This clonotype was picked up many times. This sequence joins TRBV2 and TRBJ2-3; 10 positions agree with TRBD1. J lost 5 bases, V lost 3 bases, and 5 bases had no gene match. This CDR3 region has 15 residues. Per germline, CDR1 SNHLY and CDR2 FYNNEI. The CDR3 bases are TGTGCCAGCAGTGATACGACAGGGGGCAGAGATACGCAGTATTTT. Its protein product is CASSDTTGGRDTQYF.

This clonotype was counted ten times or more. The chain has TRBV6-2 or TRBV6-3 and TRBJ1-2, with D tentatively TRBD1 (6 bases). The germline V gene encodes CDR1 MNHEY and CDR2 SVGEGT. CDR3 length equals 14 residues. V lost 0 bases and J lost 4, with 9 bases in between. The CDR3 bases are TGTGCCAGCAGTTACTCGCCGGGGGCCTATGGCTACACCTTC. It yields the protein CASSYSPGAYGYTF.

This clonotype appeared many times. The chain employs TRBV29-1 and TRBJ2-3; possible D gene TRBD2, 6 bases. The CDR3 totals 14 residues. CDR1 SQVTM and CDR2 ANQGSEA come from the germline V gene. The V end lost 4 bases, the J end lost 2 bases, and 13 bases lay between the germline ends. The CDR3 loop is CSVVILAATDTQYF. In nucleotides, the CDR3 is TGCAGCGTTGTGATCTTAGCGGCCACAGATACGCAGTATTTT.

The chain combines TRBV7-6 with TRBJ2-2, with 7 bases that match TRBD1. J gave up 8 bases and V 4 bases, and 1 base lay outside the gene matches. CDR1 and CDR2 (germline): SGHVS, FNYEAQ. This CDR3 comprises 12 residues. The CDR3 DNA reads as TGTGCCAGCAGCTCGGGACAGGGGGAGCTGTTTTTT. Its protein product is CASSSGQGELFF. Full variable domain (missing parts from reference TRBV7-6 and TRBJ2-2): GAGVSQSPRYKVTKRGQDVALRCDPISGHVSLYWYRQALGQGPEFLTYFNYEAQQDKSGLPNDRFSAERPEGSISTLTIQRTEQRDSAMYRCASSSGQGELFFGEGSRLTVL.

This clonotype was detected many times. The chain combines TRBV2 with TRBJ2-7; D gene unclear. Germline CDR1 reads SNHLY; CDR2 reads FYNNEI. The CDR3 spans 14 residues. The V end was cut by 3 bases, the J end by 0 bases, with 9 bases between. Written as DNA, the CDR3 is TGTGCCAGCAGTGACGGCGGCCTCTCCTACGAGCAGTACTTC. Its protein is CASSDGGLSYEQYF.